This T cell receptor beta chain was recovered during a study of blood T cell repertoires in COVID-19. Study as a whole: Acute and convalescent COVID-19 specimens originated in the United States, Italy and Spain.

Original data processing: The authors estimated nucleated cell counts from reference gene primer amplification. Repertoires were generated with immunoSEQ multiplex PCR, while TCRdb's copy carries only in-frame clones and drops some. V and J calls and clone size are as listed in that table; D and trimming were resolved from the DNA. Of roughly 150,000 clones in the sample, around 80% were seen once. This CDR3 comprises 16 residues. The germline V and J ends were trimmed by 3 bases and 7 bases, with 22 bases remaining between them. CDR1 is DFQATT and CDR2 is SNEGSKA in the germline V gene (reference sequence).

The sequencing sample was made of peripheral blood. This rearrangement joins TRBV20-1 to TRBJ2-1; possible D gene TRBD1, 5 bases. This receptor was identified in a woman aged 45-65 years with acute or convalescent COVID-19. The chain's CDR3 is CSASSGQRIGRNEQFF. Here the CDR3 DNA reads TGCAGTGCTAGTAGTGGACAAAGGATCGGTCGGAATGAGCAGTTCTTC.